This is a list of T cell receptor beta chains from one sample in a study of cytomegalovirus exposure and HLA in healthy donors. The table came from immunoSEQ multiplex PCR; TCRdb's copy has only in-frame clones and leaves some out. In the table there are about 150,000 clones, approximately 81% of which are singletons. Sequenced material: PBMCs. The source of these receptors is a man younger than 40 in good health and CMV-seropositive. Each CDR3 is given with its conserved first and last residue. D genes are given only for firm matches. Only some rows state a clone size, as once, few, many or a class for expanded clones.

CDR3 DNA,CDR3 protein,D gene,clone size,V gene,J gene
TGTGCCAGTAGCTCAACAGGGCCCTATGGCTACACCTTC,CASSSTGPYGYTF,.,.,TRBV19,TRBJ1-2
TGCGCCAGCAGCCAAGCGGGACAGAACTATGGCTACACCTTC,CASSQAGQNYGYTF,TRBD1,.,TRBV4-3,TRBJ1-2
TGCAGCGTTGGGGGGGCAGGGGGGCCTTCTAACTATGGCTACACCTTC,CSVGGAGGPSNYGYTF,TRBD1,.,TRBV29-1,TRBJ1-2
TGTGCCTGGAGTGTACCTAGAGGTATGAACACTGAAGCTTTCTTT,CAWSVPRGMNTEAFF,.,.,TRBV30,TRBJ1-1
TGTGCCAGCAGCCAAGTTTCATCCAACAGTTTGCACGGCTACACCTTC,CASSQVSSNSLHGYTF,.,.,TRBV4-2,TRBJ1-2
TGTGCCAGCCCCCGCGGTTCGAGGCCGACCTACGAGCAGTACTTC,CASPRGSRPTYEQYF,.,.,TRBV18,TRBJ2-7
TGTGCCAGCAGCTTTGTAGTTAGCACAGATACGCAGTATTTT,CASSFVVSTDTQYF,.,few,TRBV7-9,TRBJ2-3
TGTGCCAGCAAATGGGGGCCTAGGAATGAGCAGTTCTTC,CASKWGPRNEQFF,.,.,TRBV6-5,TRBJ2-1
TGTGCCAGCTCACCAGGGCTGGGCGATGAGCAGTTCTTC,CASSPGLGDEQFF,.,.,TRBV18,TRBJ2-1
TGTGCCAGTAGTATGGGAGGGACCCATGAGCAGTTCTTC,CASSMGGTHEQFF,TRBD2,many,TRBV19,TRBJ2-1
TGTGCCAGTAGTTATGGCCAGCGGTCATACAATGAGCAGTTCTTC,CASSYGQRSYNEQFF,.,.,TRBV19,TRBJ2-1
TGTGCCAGTCGGGGACAGGGGCATGCTGAAGCTTTCTTT,CASRGQGHAEAFF,TRBD1,.,TRBV19,TRBJ1-1
TGTGCCACCAGCAGAGATCAGGGAGGGTACAATGAGCAGTTCTTC,CATSRDQGGYNEQFF,TRBD2,.,TRBV15,TRBJ2-1
TGTGCCAGCTCACCCCTGGACAGGGGGTCAAAACTGTTTTTT,CASSPLDRGSKLFF,TRBD1,.,TRBV18,TRBJ1-4
TGTGCCAGCAGCTTAACGACAGCGCCGCGGGAGACCCAGTACTTC,CASSLTTAPRETQYF,.,.,TRBV7-2,TRBJ2-5
TGTGCCAGCAGCGTAGGAGGACTGTCAAGCGAGCAGTACTTC,CASSVGGLSSEQYF,.,.,TRBV11-3,TRBJ2-7
TGTGCCTGGAGTGAAAACTCCGCCTACGAGCAGTACTTC,CAWSENSAYEQYF,.,.,TRBV30,TRBJ2-7
TGTGCCAGCAGCCAAGAACCGGGAGCTAACTATGGCTACACCTTC,CASSQEPGANYGYTF,.,.,TRBV4-2,TRBJ1-2
TGTGCCAGCAGCCCAGGACAGAACACCGGGGAGCTGTTTTTT,CASSPGQNTGELFF,.,.,TRBV7-2,TRBJ2-2
TGTGCCAGCAGTTATTCCTATGGGGGCGGCGAGCAGTACTTC,CASSYSYGGGEQYF,.,.,TRBV6-5,TRBJ2-7